This TCR beta chain was obtained from a study of T cell responses to AZD1222 COVID-19 vaccine. Germline-derived CDR1 and CDR2 are LGHDT and YNNKEL (reference sequence). Trimming cost V 1 base and J 0 bases, with 6 bases left between them. CDR3 length: 14 amino acids. Overall study findings and caveats: Researchers took repertoire samples only after the peak T cell response had come. Increases in Spike-specific TCR breadth and depth were seen after two AZD1222 doses.

Method: immunoSEQ multiplex PCR; TCRdb's copy keeps in-frame clones and lacks some. The top ten hold 0.95% to 1.1% of the sample, which has some 180,000 clones, around 88% seen once. A remark on this clone: Its antigen is still unknown. Other DNA sequences in this specimen translate into the identical CDR3.

The sequencing here drew on peripheral blood, taken 28 days after the second AZD1222 dose. This chain connects TRBV3-1 (or the pseudogene TRBV3-2) to TRBJ1-1; D possibly corresponds to TRBD1 (5 bases). This receptor was taken from an adult who received the AZD1222 COVID-19 vaccine. CDR3 residues: CASSQGQMNTEAFF. CDR3 sequence (DNA): TGTGCCAGCAGCCAAGGACAGATGAACACTGAAGCTTTCTTT.